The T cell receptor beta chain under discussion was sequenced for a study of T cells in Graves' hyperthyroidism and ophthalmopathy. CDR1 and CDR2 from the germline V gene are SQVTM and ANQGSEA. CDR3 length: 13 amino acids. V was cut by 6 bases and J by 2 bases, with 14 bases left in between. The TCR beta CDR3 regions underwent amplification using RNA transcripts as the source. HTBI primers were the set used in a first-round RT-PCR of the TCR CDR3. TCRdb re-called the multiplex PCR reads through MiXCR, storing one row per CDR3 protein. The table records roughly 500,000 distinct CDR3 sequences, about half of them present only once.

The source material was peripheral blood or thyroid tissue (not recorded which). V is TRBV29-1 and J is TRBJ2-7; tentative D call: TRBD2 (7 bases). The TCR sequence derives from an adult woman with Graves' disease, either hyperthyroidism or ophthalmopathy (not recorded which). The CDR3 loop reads CSVGRAGAYEQYF. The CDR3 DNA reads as TGCAGCGTGGGGAGGGCAGGGGCCTACGAGCAGTACTTC.